This T cell receptor (beta chain) was profiled in a study of multiple sclerosis patients with progressive multifocal leukoencephalopathy. Overall study: The control group, sampled over time, had multiple sclerosis, received natalizumab and did not develop PML.

Time point in this sample: before natalizumab initiation. The T0 samples predate the first natalizumab infusion. Generated by immunoSEQ multiplex PCR, the TCRdb table keeps only in-frame clones and is missing some. The repertoire holds around 28,000 clones, with about 88% as singletons. The CDR3 spans 20 residues. The ends lost 3 bases at V and 3 bases at J; junction bases unmatched: 18. Germline CDR1 and CDR2: SGHVS and FNYEAQ. This rearrangement joins TRBV7-6 to TRBJ2-2; 8 nucleotides match TRBD2. The clonotype comes from a human donor with multiple sclerosis. Material for sequencing was PBMCs. CDR3 bases: TGTGCCAGCAGCTTCTCCTTGTCTAGCGGGTCCCTCATCGACACCGGGGAGCTGTTTTTT. It yields the protein CASSFSLSSGSLIDTGELFF. Full variable domain (outside the CDR3, taken from reference TRBV7-6 and TRBJ2-2): GAGVSQSPRYKVTKRGQDVALRCDPISGHVSLYWYRQALGQGPEFLTYFNYEAQQDKSGLPNDRFSAERPEGSISTLTIQRTEQRDSAMYRCASSFSLSSGSLIDTGELFFGEGSRLTVL.